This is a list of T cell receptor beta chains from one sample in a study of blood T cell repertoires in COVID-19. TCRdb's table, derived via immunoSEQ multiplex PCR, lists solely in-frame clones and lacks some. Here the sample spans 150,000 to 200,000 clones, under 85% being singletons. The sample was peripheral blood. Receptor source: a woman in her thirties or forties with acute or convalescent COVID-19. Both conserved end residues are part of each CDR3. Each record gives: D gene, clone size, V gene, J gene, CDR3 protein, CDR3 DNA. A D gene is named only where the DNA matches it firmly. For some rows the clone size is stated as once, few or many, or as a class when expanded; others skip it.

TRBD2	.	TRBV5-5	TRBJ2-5	CASSSGLAGGQETQYF	TGTGCCAGCAGCTCCGGACTAGCGGGGGGCCAAGAGACCCAGTACTTC
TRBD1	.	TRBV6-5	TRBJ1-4	CASSYKPGQGGEKLFF	TGTGCCAGCAGTTACAAACCGGGACAGGGGGGTGAAAAACTGTTTTTT
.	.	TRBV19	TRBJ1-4	CASSNQRGGEKLFF	TGTGCCAGTAGTAACCAAAGGGGTGGTGAAAAACTGTTTTTT
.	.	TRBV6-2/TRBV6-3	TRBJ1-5	CASSYRSADYSNQPQHF	TGTGCCAGCAGTTACAGGTCAGCGGATTATAGCAATCAGCCCCAGCATTTT
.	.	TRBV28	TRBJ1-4	CASSFFSATNEKLFF	TGTGCCAGCAGTTTTTTCAGTGCAACTAATGAAAAACTGTTTTTT
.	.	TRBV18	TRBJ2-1	CASYTGIGNEQFF	TGTGCCAGCTATACAGGGATCGGCAATGAGCAGTTCTTC
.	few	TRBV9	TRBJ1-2	CASSLRRGGNNYGYTF	TGTGCCAGCAGCCTTCGCCGGGGAGGAAATAACTATGGCTACACCTTC
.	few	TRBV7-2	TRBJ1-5	CASSLGGGKGSNQPQHF	TGTGCCAGCAGCCTGGGTGGGGGGAAAGGTAGCAATCAGCCCCAGCATTTT
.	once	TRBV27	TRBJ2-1	CASSFSLLYNEQFF	TGTGCCAGCAGTTTCAGCCTACTATACAATGAGCAGTTCTTC
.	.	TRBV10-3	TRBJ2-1	CAISGNYRGGLNEQFF	TGTGCCATCAGTGGAAATTACAGGGGGGGACTGAATGAGCAGTTCTTC
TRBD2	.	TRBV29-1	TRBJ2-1	CSLSGRGDEQFF	TGCAGCCTTAGCGGGCGGGGGGATGAGCAGTTCTTC
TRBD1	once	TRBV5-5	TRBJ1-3	CASSSLQGSGNTIYF	TGTGCCAGCAGCTCCCTACAGGGGTCTGGAAACACCATATATTTT
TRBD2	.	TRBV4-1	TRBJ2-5	CASSQGTSGGTQETQYF	TGCGCCAGCAGCCAGGGGACTAGCGGGGGGACCCAAGAGACCCAGTACTTC
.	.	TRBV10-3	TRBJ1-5	CAISESADGQPQHF	TGTGCCATCAGTGAGTCGGCTGATGGCCAGCCCCAGCATTTT